This TCR beta chain was sequenced in a study of tumor-infiltrating lymphocytes in oesophageal squamous cell carcinoma. Germline assignment: CDR1 MNHNS and CDR2 SASEGT. The CDR3 loop spans 14 amino acids. Trimming took off 10 bases at V and 0 bases at J, with 12 bases between the two ends. TCRdb processed the PCR reads anew with MiXCR; each CDR3 protein has one entry. Here the sample spans more than 9,500 distinct CDR3 sequences, 50% to 60% being singletons. This clonotype is classed as medium-sized. This chain uses TRBV6-1 with TRBJ1-4; the D is unclear. Sequencing used esophageal tumor tissue. The sequence was collected from a female donor with esophageal squamous cell carcinoma. The CDR3 bases are TGTGCCACCAAGATGACTACAACTAATGAAAAACTGTTTTTT. It translates to CATKMTTTNEKLFF.